This T cell receptor (beta chain) was sequenced for a study of metastatic and nonmetastatic thyroid tumors. Study-level background: Repertoire comparisons spanned blood and tumor or nodule tissue from malignant and benign thyroid patients.

Overall study results and limits: Compared with benign nodules, malignant thyroid tumors were reported to have significantly higher TCR beta diversity in both blood and tumor.

As originally analysed: Clinicopathological groups supplied CDR3 differences that were used to build a distant-metastasis classifier for papillary thyroid cancer. MiXCR re-clonotyped the PCR reads for TCRdb. These V and J calls originate from TCRdb's pipeline instead of the authors' own analysis. The top ten hold more than 3.5% of the sample, which has about 53,000 clones, 20% to 25% seen once. Not a single patient had been given any form of treatment at any point before undergoing thyroid surgery. Germline V gene data show CDR1 as SGHDT and CDR2 as YYEEEE. Trimming took 3 bases from V and 2 from J, leaving 7 bases between them. CDR3 length equals 13 residues. A remark on this clone: No antigen is known for it.

The chain recombines TRBV5-6 with TRBJ2-3; D ambiguous. Material: blood. This sequence was found in a female donor with papillary thyroid cancer or a benign thyroid nodule (not recorded which). Some clones in this sample may be carry-over from other donors' samples. The DNA of the CDR3 is TGTGCCAGCAGCTCCCGATACACAGATACGCAGTATTTT. Encoded protein: CASSSRYTDTQYF.